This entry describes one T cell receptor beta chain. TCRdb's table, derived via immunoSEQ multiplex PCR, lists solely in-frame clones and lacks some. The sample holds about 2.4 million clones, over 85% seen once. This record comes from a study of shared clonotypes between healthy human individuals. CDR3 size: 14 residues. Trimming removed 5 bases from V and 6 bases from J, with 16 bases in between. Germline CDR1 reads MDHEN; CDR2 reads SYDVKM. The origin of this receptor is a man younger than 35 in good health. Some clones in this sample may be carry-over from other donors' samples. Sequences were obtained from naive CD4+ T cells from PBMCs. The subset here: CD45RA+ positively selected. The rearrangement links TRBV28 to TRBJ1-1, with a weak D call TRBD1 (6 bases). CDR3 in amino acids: CASSRLGQPAEAFF. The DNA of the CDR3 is TGTGCCAGCAGTCGCCTCGGACAGCCGGCTGAAGCTTTCTTT.